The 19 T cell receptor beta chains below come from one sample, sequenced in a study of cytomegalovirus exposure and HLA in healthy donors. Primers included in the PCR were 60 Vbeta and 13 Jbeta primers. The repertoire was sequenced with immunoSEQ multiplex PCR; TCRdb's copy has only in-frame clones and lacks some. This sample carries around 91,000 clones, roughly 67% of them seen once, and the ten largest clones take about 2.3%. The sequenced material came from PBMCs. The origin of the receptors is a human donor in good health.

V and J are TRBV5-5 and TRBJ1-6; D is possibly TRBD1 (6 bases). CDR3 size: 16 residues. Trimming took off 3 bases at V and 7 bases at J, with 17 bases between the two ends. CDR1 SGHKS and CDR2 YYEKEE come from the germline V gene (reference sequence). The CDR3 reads CASSSSDSALNSPLHF. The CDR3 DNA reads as TGTGCCAGCAGCTCCTCGGACAGCGCTCTAAATTCACCCCTCCACTTT.

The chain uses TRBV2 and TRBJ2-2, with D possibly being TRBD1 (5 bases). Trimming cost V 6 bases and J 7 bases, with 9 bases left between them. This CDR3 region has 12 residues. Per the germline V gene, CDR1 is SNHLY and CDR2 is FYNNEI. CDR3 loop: CASRQGFGELFF. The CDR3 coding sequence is TGTGCCAGCAGGCAGGGTTTCGGGGAGCTGTTTTTT. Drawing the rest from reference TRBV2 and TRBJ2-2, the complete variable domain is EPEVTQTPSHQVTQMGQEVILRCVPISNHLYFYWYRQILGQKVEFLVSFYNNEISEKSEIFDDQFSVERPDGSNFTLKIRSTKLEDSAMYFCASRQGFGELFFGEGSRLTVL.

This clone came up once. The CDR3 loop reads CASSPQGSLSLEAFF. The CDR3 DNA follows: TGCGCCAGCAGCCCACAGGGGTCCCTATCACTAGAAGCTTTCTTT. The J gene is TRBJ1-1, the V gene TRBV5-1, with 7 nucleotides matching TRBD1. The ends lost 4 bases at V and 8 bases at J; junction bases unmatched: 14. Per germline, CDR1 SGHRS and CDR2 YFSETQ. CDR3 size: 15 residues.

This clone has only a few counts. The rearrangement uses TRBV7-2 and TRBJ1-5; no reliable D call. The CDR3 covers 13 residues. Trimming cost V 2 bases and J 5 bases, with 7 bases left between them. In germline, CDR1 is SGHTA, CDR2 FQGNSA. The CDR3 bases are TGTGCCAGCAGCTTATCGTTTTATCAGCCCCAGCATTTT. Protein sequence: CASSLSFYQPQHF. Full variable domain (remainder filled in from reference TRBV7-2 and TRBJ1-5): GAGVSQSPSNKVTEKGKDVELRCDPISGHTALYWYRQSLGQGLEFLIYFQGNSAPDKSGLPSDRFSAERTGGSVSTLTIQRTQQEDSAVYLCASSLSFYQPQHFGDGTRLSIL.

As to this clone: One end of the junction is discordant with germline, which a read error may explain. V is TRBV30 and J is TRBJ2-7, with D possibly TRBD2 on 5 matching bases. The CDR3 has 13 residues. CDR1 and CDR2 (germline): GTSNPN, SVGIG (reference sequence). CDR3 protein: CAWSVAGPYEQHF. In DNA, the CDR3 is TGTGCCTGGAGTGTGGCGGGTCCCTACGAGCAGCACTTC.

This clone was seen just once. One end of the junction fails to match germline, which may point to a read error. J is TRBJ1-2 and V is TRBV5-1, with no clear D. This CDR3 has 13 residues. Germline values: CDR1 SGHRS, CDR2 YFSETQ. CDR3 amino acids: CASSLDSSYSYTF. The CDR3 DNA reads TGCGCCAGCAGCTTGGACAGTTCCTATAGCTACACCTTC.

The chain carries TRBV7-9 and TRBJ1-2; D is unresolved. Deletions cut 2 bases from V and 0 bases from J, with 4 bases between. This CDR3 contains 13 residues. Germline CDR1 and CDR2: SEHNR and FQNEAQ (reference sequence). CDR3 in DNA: TGTGCCAGCAGCTTACGAGCTAACTATGGCTACACCTTC. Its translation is CASSLRANYGYTF.

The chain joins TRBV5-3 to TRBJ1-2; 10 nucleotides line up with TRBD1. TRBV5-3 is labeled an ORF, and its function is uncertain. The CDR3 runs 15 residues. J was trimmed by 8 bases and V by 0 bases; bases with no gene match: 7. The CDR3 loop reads CARSLVTGQGLGYTF. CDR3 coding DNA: TGTGCCAGAAGCTTGGTAACGGGACAGGGGTTAGGCTACACCTTC.

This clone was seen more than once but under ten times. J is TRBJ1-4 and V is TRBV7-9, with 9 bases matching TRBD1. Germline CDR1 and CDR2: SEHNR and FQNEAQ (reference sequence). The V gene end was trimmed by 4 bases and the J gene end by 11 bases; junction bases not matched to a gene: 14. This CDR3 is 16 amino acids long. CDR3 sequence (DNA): TGTGCCAGCAGCTCATCAGGACAGGGGACAACCCTGAAACTGTTTTTT. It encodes CASSSSGQGTTLKLFF. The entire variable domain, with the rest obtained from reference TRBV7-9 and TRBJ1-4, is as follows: DTGVSQNPRHKITKRGQNVTFRCDPISEHNRLYWYRQTLGQGPEFLTYFQNEAQLEKSRLLSDRFSAERPKGSFSTLEIQRTEQGDSAMYLCASSSSGQGTTLKLFFGSGTQLSVL.

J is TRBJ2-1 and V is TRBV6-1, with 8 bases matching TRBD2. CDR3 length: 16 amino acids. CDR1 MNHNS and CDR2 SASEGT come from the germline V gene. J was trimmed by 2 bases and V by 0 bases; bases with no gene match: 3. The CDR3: CASSEAGRGAYNEQFF. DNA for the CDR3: TGTGCCAGCAGTGAAGCAGGGCGGGGGGCCTACAATGAGCAGTTCTTC.

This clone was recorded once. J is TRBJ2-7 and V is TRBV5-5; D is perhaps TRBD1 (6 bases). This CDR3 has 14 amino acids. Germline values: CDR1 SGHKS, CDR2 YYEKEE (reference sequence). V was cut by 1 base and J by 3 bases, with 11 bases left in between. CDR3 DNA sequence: TGTGCCAGCAGCTTGCAAAGGACAGACTACGAGCAGTACTTC. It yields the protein CASSLQRTDYEQYF.

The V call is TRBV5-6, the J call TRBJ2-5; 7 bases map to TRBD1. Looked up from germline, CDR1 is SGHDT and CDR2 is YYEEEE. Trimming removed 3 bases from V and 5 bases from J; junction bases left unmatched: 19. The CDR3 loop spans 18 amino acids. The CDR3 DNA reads TGTGCCAGCAGCTCGGAACCCTTAGGACAGGTGGGTTGGGAGACCCAGTACTTC. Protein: CASSSEPLGQVGWETQYF.

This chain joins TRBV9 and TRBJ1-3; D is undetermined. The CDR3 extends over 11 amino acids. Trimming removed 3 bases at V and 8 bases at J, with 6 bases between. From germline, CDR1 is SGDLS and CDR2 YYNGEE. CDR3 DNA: TGTGCCAGCAGCGCCTTAGACACCATATATTTT. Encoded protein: CASSALDTIYF.

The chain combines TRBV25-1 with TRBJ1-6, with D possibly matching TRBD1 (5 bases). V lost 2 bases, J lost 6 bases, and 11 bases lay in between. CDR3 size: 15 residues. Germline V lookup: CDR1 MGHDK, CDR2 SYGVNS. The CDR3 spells CASSERPGINSPLHF. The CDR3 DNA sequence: TGTGCCAGCAGTGAACGGCCAGGGATTAATTCACCCCTCCACTTT.

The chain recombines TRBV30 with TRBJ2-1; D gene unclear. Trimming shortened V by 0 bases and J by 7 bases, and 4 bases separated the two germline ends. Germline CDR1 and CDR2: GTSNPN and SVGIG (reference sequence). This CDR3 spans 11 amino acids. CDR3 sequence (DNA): TGTGCCTGGAGTGTACGGAATGAGCAGTTCTTC. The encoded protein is CAWSVRNEQFF.

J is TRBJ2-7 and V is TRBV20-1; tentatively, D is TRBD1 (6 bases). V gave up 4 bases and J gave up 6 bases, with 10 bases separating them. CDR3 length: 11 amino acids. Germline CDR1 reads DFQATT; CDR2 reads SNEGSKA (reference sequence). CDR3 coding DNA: TGCAGTGCTACACAGGGTGGCGAGCAGTACTTC. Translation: CSATQGGEQYF.

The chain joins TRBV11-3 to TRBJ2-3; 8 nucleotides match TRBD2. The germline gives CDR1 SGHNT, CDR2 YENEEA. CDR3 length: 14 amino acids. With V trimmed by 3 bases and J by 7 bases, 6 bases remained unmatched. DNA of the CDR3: TGTGCCAGCAGCTTCGGGGGGGGGCCTTATACGCAGTATTTT. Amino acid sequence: CASSFGGGPYTQYF.

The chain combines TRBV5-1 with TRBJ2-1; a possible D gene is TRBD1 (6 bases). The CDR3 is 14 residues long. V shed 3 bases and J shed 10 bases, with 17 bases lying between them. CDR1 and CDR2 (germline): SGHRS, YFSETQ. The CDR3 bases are TGCGCCAGCAGCTCGGTACAGGGTTCCGTGGAGCAGTTCTTC. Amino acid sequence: CASSSVQGSVEQFF.

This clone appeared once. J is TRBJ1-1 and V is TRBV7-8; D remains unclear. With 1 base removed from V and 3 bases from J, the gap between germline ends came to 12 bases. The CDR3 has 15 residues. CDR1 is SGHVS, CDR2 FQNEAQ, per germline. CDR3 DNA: TGTGCCAGCAGCTTAGTACCAGGCTATGACACTGAAGCTTTCTTT. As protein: CASSLVPGYDTEAFF.